This T cell receptor beta chain was sequenced in a study of cytomegalovirus exposure and HLA in healthy donors (dated by TCRdb to the late 2010s). Turning to the overall study: An earlier analysis of 587 of the donors reported roughly 300 Gb of sequence data and around 110 million unique TCR beta sequences from some 180 million T cells. An earlier analysis of more than 450 of the donors used high-throughput TCR beta sequencing to judge whether each TCR beta V gene segment behaved as functional or pseudogenic. Along with the 666-subject first cohort, a separate validation cohort of over 90 different subjects was used. Using immunosequencing, the study profiled T cell repertoires from 666 subjects and related those repertoires to cytomegalovirus serostatus. A later analysis re-analyzed previously published TCR beta repertoires from 600 to 850 donors and added high-resolution HLA genotyping to study TCR occurrence patterns. The later analysis used no new phenotypic data to find candidate immune exposures, relying instead on TCR beta sequences and their occurrence across donors. To predict cytomegalovirus infection status, the study brought together high-throughput TCR immunosequencing, statistical association of individual TCRs with disease status, and machine learning. The number of donors typed differed by locus, with roughly 629-640 for A, B, C, DRB1 and DQB1, 522 for DQA1, 600 to 610 for DPA1, and some 440 for DPB1. All discovery cohort repertoires had been generated on a single sequencing platform. Alongside the repertoire data, information on donor age, sex, ethnicity and CMV serostatus was compiled. A later genetic analysis used genome-wide SNP genotypes for about 60% of the 666 donors, treating that subset as a discovery cohort. HLA typing included class I and class II loci at four-digit resolution. Of the 398 genotyped donors, around 81% fell in the genetic ancestry cluster associated with self-reported Caucasian donors. An early release covering roughly 640 HLA-typed donors comprised about 310 gigabases of sequencing data and around 85 million unique TCR sequences. The aim of the study was to test whether cataloging public T cell receptors could identify signatures of past pathogen exposure. Because of strong linkage in the cohort, five DR-DQ haplotypes were treated as single units for association and clustering. On average, approximately 250,000 unique TCR beta nucleotide sequences were sequenced per donor among 300 to 500 genotyped donors of the cohort, with roughly 18% of those sequences being non-productive.

On this clone itself: The clone's antigen remains unknown. Per-base qualities were not stored, and no clone one base away is much larger.

The cohort was made up of 500 to 850 healthy bone marrow donors. Cohort members were all nominally healthy when sampled, although unrecorded immune exposures were likely present. The donor was CMV seronegative and belonged to the group of over 350 seronegative cohort members. Every donor gave a peripheral blood sample, and the peripheral blood mononuclear cells from that sample were used for TCR beta sequencing. Genomic DNA was extracted from the blood cell samples with the Qiagen DNeasy Blood Extraction Kit. The library relied on the immunoSEQ multiplex PCR assay. For the multiplex PCR, a mixture combining 60 forward primers for TCR Vbeta segments and 13 reverse primers for TCR Jbeta segments was used. The CDR3 region of rearranged TCR beta genes was amplified from genomic DNA with a multiplex PCR assay. The Illumina HiSeq System was used to sequence the amplified TCR beta libraries as 87-base-pair reads. From the authors' description of their analysis: A later analysis counted approximately 76 million unique TCR beta chains across the 666 repertoires, and 9 million to 14 million of these chains were shared by at least two donors. A nearest-neighbor algorithm error-corrected the raw reads and collapsed the reads into unique sequences, merging closely related sequences to remove PCR and sequencing errors. Alignment of CDR3 sequences to IMGT reference sequences was used to assign V, D and J gene segments. For a sequence to be retained, a match of at least six nucleotides was required to both a V gene segment and a J gene segment. Rearrangements were classified as productive when the CDR3 lacked stop codons and remained in frame with V and J, and all other rearrangements were classified as non-productive. CDR3 was defined by IMGT convention, running from the second conserved V-encoded cysteine to the conserved J-encoded phenylalanine. The earlier analysis of approximately 590 of the donors excluded any sequence lacking an unambiguous match to a single V gene segment. An earlier analysis of under 750 of the donors called V segments functional above 56.7% productive rearrangements and segregating when the between-donor standard deviation exceeded 5%. A statistical classification framework was developed to diagnose cytomegalovirus status using the catalog of TCR beta chain sequences. V and J gene assignment, in a later analysis, came from comparing TCR nucleotide sequences with IMGT/GENE-DB human TR gene sequences. Using the TCRdist pipeline, a later analysis assigned CDR3 sequences along with most-parsimonious VDJ recombination scenarios. In a later analysis, every TCR beta chain was defined by the combination of its CDR3 amino acid sequence and its V-gene family, and reads without a unique V-gene family were dropped. A later analysis removed 592 highly shared, low-generation-probability nucleotide sequences to deal with suspected cross-contamination and a sequencing artifact. For each public chain, a later analysis derived a clonal expansion index from normalized ranks of inferred template counts within each repertoire. In a later analysis, generation probabilities were computed with a VDJ recombination model fitted to out-of-frame rearrangements, and the resulting probabilities were checked against IGoR. Hypergeometric tests were used in a later analysis to score TCR-TCR, TCR-HLA and TCR-CMV co-occurrence, with a repertoire-size bias correction applied to the TCR pairs. In a later analysis, false discovery rates were estimated by permuting HLA or CMV assignments 20 times. A later analysis grouped co-occurring TCRs with DBSCAN, adding TCRdist sequence similarity when clustering within HLA-allele-positive subsets. Co-occurrence clustering excluded repertoires with fewer than 30,000 or more than 120,000 public chains, plus five with anomalous nucleotide sharing. The table comes from immuneACCESS by way of TCRdb, which keeps in-frame sequences with V and J called. Part of the clones is missing from these tables; in studies checked, under half for an unresolved V gene and the rest for unknown reasons. Clone size and the V and J calls come from that table; the DNA yielded D and trimming. In this sample the table shows more than 80,000 clones, more than 70% of which occur a single time. Clones ranked in the top ten supply about 2.3% of the sample.

General conclusions and limits of the study: V-gene and J-gene trimming of TCR beta chains was associated with a missense DCLRE1C variant in a later genetic analysis, and the association was replicated in an independent cohort. Most TCR sequences were observed very rarely across donors, whereas some public TCRs were present in many individuals. Broadly in line with IMGT annotations, most TCR beta V segments showed up in productive rearrangements about 87% or about 30% of the time in an earlier analysis of a few hundred of the donors. A total of fewer than 200 TCR beta chains were listed by the study as associated with cytomegalovirus. Specific HLA alleles were associated with 15,000 to 20,000 TCR beta sequences at a false discovery rate of 0.05 in a later analysis. The authors suggested that the approach could potentially be generalized to other disease states and immunological phenotypes. A later analysis found that most CMV-associated TCR beta chains appeared HLA-restricted, with HLA associations seemingly driven largely by CMV exposure. According to a later analysis, parvovirus B19, influenza, CMV and Epstein-Barr virus appeared linked to several top co-occurrence clusters. A later analysis found that TCR association rates varied across HLA loci, with DRB1 alleles showing the most associated TCRs and HLA-C alleles the fewest. In both the original and validation cohorts, the classifier was reported to diagnose cytomegalovirus status with high specificity and sensitivity. For the cohort, immune exposure information was limited to CMV serostatus. Because HLA typing was missing for some donors at each locus, association tests included only the typed subset. When HLA alleles, especially DR and DQ, strongly co-occurred, attributing TCR associations to individual alleles was difficult. Linkage disequilibrium might explain the correlated functional status among segregating V segments, but an unknown experimental factor could not be ruled out. Because counts were too low, roughly 18 rarely observed V segments, including chromosome 9 orphons, were left out of the earlier analysis of over 550 of the donors. In this cohort, only TCR beta chains were sequenced, and detectable features were limited by the absence of alpha or paired-chain data. Some IMGT-functional V segments, including TRBV6-2 and TRBV6-3, could not be told apart with the 87-base-pair reads, so those segments were excluded. Roughly uniform sequencing depth across donors was assumed in presence/absence analyses, although this assumption may not hold. A group of highly shared sequence variants was considered likely to be a technical artifact of the sequencing pipeline. A few of the identified cytomegalovirus-associated TCR beta chains were confirmed in vitro to be specific for cytomegalovirus antigens. In a later genetic analysis, fewer N-insertions in productive TCRs were reported among donors in an Asian-associated ancestry cluster than the approximately 710-donor mean. Compared with equally common non-associated chains, HLA-associated TCR beta chains in a later analysis were more clonally expanded and had lower generation probabilities. A further reported finding was that TCR beta sequences accurately predicted the HLA-A and HLA-B alleles for most subjects in the first cohort.

Taken from the germline V gene, the CDR1 and CDR2 loops are KGHSH and LQKENI. At the junction V is shortened by 3 bases and J by 0 bases; bases outside the gene matches: 6. The CDR3 sequence holds 18 residues, the cysteine and phenylalanine included. Solely the CDR3 DNA is kept, with 54 bases framed from the first base. The TCR was taken from a man aged 35 to 55 in good health and CMV-seronegative. This sequence uses TRBV18 and TRBJ2-7; TRBD2 agrees with 15 junctional bases. Sequencing was carried out using PBMCs. The CDR3 corresponds to CASSPPGLAGGSSYEQYF. The bases are TGTGCCAGCTCACCTCCGGGACTAGCGGGGGGTTCCTCCTACGAGCAGTACTTC.